This is a list of T cell receptor beta chains from one sample in a study of blood T cell repertoires in COVID-19. Sequencing used immunoSEQ multiplex PCR; TCRdb keeps in-frame clones, though not all of them. The sample yields around 190,000 clones, about four fifths seen once. The sequencing sample was made of peripheral blood. The origin of the receptors is a human donor in a cohort sampled during active COVID-19. CDR3s include the opening cysteine and the closing phenylalanine or tryptophan. Each record gives: D gene, J gene, clone size, V gene, CDR3 DNA, CDR3 protein. D genes are given only for firm matches. Clone size is not always given. Where it is, it says once, few, many or a class for expanded clones.

-,TRBJ1-2,-,TRBV14,TGTGCCAGCAGCCAAGGTTATAACTATGGCTACACCTTC,CASSQGYNYGYTF
TRBD1,TRBJ2-7,-,TRBV2,TGTGCCAGCAGTGTCAGGGGGCTTGTATTTAGCTCCTACGAGCAGTACTTC,CASSVRGLVFSSYEQYF
TRBD1,TRBJ2-7,-,TRBV6-6,TGTGCCAGCAGTTACGGGGACAGGCTAAGTTCCGAGCAGTACTTC,CASSYGDRLSSEQYF
-,TRBJ2-2,-,TRBV5-1,TGCGCCAGCAGCTCGCAGGGGTTCGGGGAGCTGTTTTTT,CASSSQGFGELFF
-,TRBJ2-7,-,TRBV6-5,TGTGCCAGCTTCGGGTCGATCTACGAGCAGTACTTC,CASFGSIYEQYF
TRBD1,TRBJ2-7,-,TRBV4-1,TGCGCCAGCAGCCATGGTTCGACAGGGAGCACCTACGAGCAGTACTTC,CASSHGSTGSTYEQYF
-,TRBJ1-1,-,TRBV6-4,TGTGCCAGCAGTGACTCACGGGGTATGATCTTT,CASSDSRGMIF
TRBD1,TRBJ1-2,-,TRBV2,TGTGCCAGCAGGTCAGGGGGCTTCGGGTATGGCTACACCTTC,CASRSGGFGYGYTF
TRBD1,TRBJ2-7,-,TRBV27,TGTGCCAGCAGCCCCGGGACAGGGATGGACGAGCAGTACTTC,CASSPGTGMDEQYF
-,TRBJ1-5,-,TRBV6-1,TGTGCCAGCAGTGATCAGAATCAGCCCCAGCATTTT,CASSDQNQPQHF
TRBD1,TRBJ1-5,-,TRBV11-2,TGTGCCAGCAGCTTGACAGGGGTCAATCAGCCCCAGCATTTT,CASSLTGVNQPQHF
TRBD1,TRBJ2-2,-,TRBV12-3/TRBV12-4,TGTGCCAGCGGACAGGCGCCCGGGGAGCTGTTTTTT,CASGQAPGELFF
-,TRBJ2-7,-,TRBV6-6,TGTGCCAGCAGTTACTCGTCCAGGGTAGGCTACGAGCAGTACTTC,CASSYSSRVGYEQYF
-,TRBJ2-7,-,TRBV7-9,TGTGCCAGCAGCCACGGCGGGACCTACGAGCAGTACTTC,CASSHGGTYEQYF
-,TRBJ2-7,-,TRBV20-1,TGCAGTGCTAGTGTCGGGGAGTCCTACGAGCAGTACTTC,CSASVGESYEQYF
TRBD1,TRBJ2-1,-,TRBV5-1,TGCGCCAGCAGCTTGGATGGGACAGGCGACAATGAGCAGTTCTTC,CASSLDGTGDNEQFF
-,TRBJ1-1,-,TRBV5-1,TGCGCCAGCAGCTTGGCGGAGGGGAATGAAGCTTTCTTT,CASSLAEGNEAFF
TRBD2,TRBJ2-1,-,TRBV12-5,TGTGCTAGTGGTAAACTAGCGGGGACAAGCTCCTACAATGAGCAGTTCTTC,CASGKLAGTSSYNEQFF
-,TRBJ1-4,-,TRBV9,TGTGCCAGCAGCAAGAACGGGGAAATTGAAAAACTGTTTTTT,CASSKNGEIEKLFF
-,TRBJ1-5,-,TRBV6-2/TRBV6-3,TGTGCCAGCAGTTCATGGGGGGGTCAGCCCCAGCATTTT,CASSSWGGQPQHF
-,TRBJ1-1,-,TRBV7-9,TGTGCCAGCAGCCCCTCCGCCGGGAGTGGGAACACTGAAGCTTTCTTT,CASSPSAGSGNTEAFF
TRBD1,TRBJ2-7,-,TRBV7-9,TGTGCCAGCAGCTTAGGGGGGGTGGGACAGGCGAGTGAGGAGCAGTACTTC,CASSLGGVGQASEEQYF
-,TRBJ2-5,-,TRBV7-9,TGTGCCAGCAGCTTAACACAGGAAGAGACCCAGTACTTC,CASSLTQEETQYF
-,TRBJ1-1,few,TRBV5-1,TGCGCCAGCAGCTTGGCCGAGGGGAACACTGAAGCTTTCTTT,CASSLAEGNTEAFF
-,TRBJ2-1,-,TRBV5-1,TGCGCCAGCAGCTTCGCGGAACACTACAATGAGCAGTTCTTC,CASSFAEHYNEQFF
-,TRBJ1-6,-,TRBV5-1,TGCGCCAGCAGCGTCAAGGACAGCCTGAATTCACCCCTCCACTTT,CASSVKDSLNSPLHF
TRBD1,TRBJ2-7,-,TRBV4-2,TGTGCCAGCAGCCGAGGGACAGGGAGGATTAGCGAGCAGTACTTC,CASSRGTGRISEQYF
TRBD1,TRBJ2-7,-,TRBV19,TGTGCCAGTAAAGCGGGACAGGGGGACTACGAGCAGTACTTC,CASKAGQGDYEQYF
TRBD1,TRBJ1-4,-,TRBV25-1,TGTGCCAGCAGGCAGACAGGGTTCACTAATGAAAAACTGTTTTTT,CASRQTGFTNEKLFF